This T cell receptor beta chain was captured by sequencing in a study of Graves' ophthalmopathy and Graves' hyperthyroidism. Study results and caveats: For separating ophthalmopathy from stable hyperthyroidism, a 13-signature model gave 85% to 90% sensitivity and roughly 83% specificity. Forecasting of ophthalmopathy progression by the model achieved around 71% sensitivity and 72.22% specificity.

RNA transcripts provided the template for amplifying TCR beta CDR3 regions. First-round RT-PCR employed HTBI primers, with a second-round multiplex PCR after it. TCRdb used MiXCR to reprocess the multiplex PCR reads, holding one entry per CDR3 protein. The sample lists over a million distinct CDR3 sequences; about 36% were seen once. Hyperthyroidism was new, under 2 months, in patients aged 18 to 65. Germline CDR1 and CDR2: DFQATT and SNEGSKA (reference sequence). CDR3 size: 15 residues. V lost 5 bases, J lost 4 bases, and 8 bases stayed unmatched. In its sample, this clonotype was seen a few times. Its antigen is still unknown.

The sequencing input was peripheral blood or thyroid tissue (not recorded which). The receptor was isolated from an adult man with Graves' hyperthyroidism. This chain links TRBV20-1 with TRBJ1-6, with 7 bases identical to TRBD1. DNA for the CDR3: TGCAGTGCTGTAAGGGACAGCCTATATAATTCACCCCTCCACTTT. Translating gives CSAVRDSLYNSPLHF.